The rows below give T cell receptor beta chains drawn from one sample of a study of blood T cell repertoires in COVID-19. This table comes from immunoSEQ multiplex PCR, and its TCRdb copy is limited to in-frame clones, with some not included. The table lists some 200,000 clones, 85% of them singletons. Sequenced material: peripheral blood. The receptors here all came from a man aged 50 or older who had recovered from COVID-19. Each CDR3 is given without its conserved first and last residue. The order of the fields is V gene, J gene, CDR3 protein.

TRBV4-1	TRBJ1-4	ASSQEGSTNEKLF
TRBV28	TRBJ1-5	ASRGIQGASNQPQH
TRBV28	TRBJ1-3	ASSLDGRDWSGNTIY
TRBV5-1	TRBJ1-1	ASSLGGLGLTEAF
TRBV4-2	TRBJ2-1	ASSLTHGEDNEQF
TRBV28	TRBJ1-5	ASSLGQGFRQPQH
TRBV19	TRBJ2-1	ASSPVLGGYEQF
TRBV5-5	TRBJ1-5	ASSSREGGQGKPQH
TRBV30	TRBJ1-5	AWPRPYQPQH
TRBV7-2	TRBJ1-5	ASSLGGGNQPQH
TRBV6-5	TRBJ2-3	ASSYERSTDTQY
TRBV15	TRBJ2-1	ATSQSGSSYNEQF
TRBV2	TRBJ2-1	ASSAGTSGRRVREQF
TRBV5-4	TRBJ2-7	ASSLALQGGISYEQY
TRBV3-1/TRBV3-2	TRBJ2-5	ASSQRTSGGETQY
TRBV27	TRBJ2-1	ASSQLAVGYNEQF
TRBV2	TRBJ2-1	ASSARTYFSYNEQF
TRBV28	TRBJ2-2	ASSYGTTKGGELF
TRBV10-1	TRBJ1-5	ASRAGVGQPQH
TRBV6-2/TRBV6-3	TRBJ2-5	ASSPTSGRAETQY
TRBV5-6	TRBJ2-2	ASSFLASGRTGELF
TRBV29-1	TRBJ1-1	SATGGLGAF
TRBV10-3	TRBJ1-4	ATSPGFNNEKLF
TRBV3-1/TRBV3-2	TRBJ2-7	ASSRLGGEQY
TRBV28	TRBJ2-7	ASRTSYEQY
TRBV7-8	TRBJ2-7	ASSSRVPPYEQY
TRBV18	TRBJ1-1	ASSVGGGNTEAF
TRBV5-6	TRBJ2-7	ASSYDRAYEQY
TRBV18	TRBJ2-1	ASPPLLKREKRGISNEQF
TRBV18	TRBJ1-1	ASSATVNTEAF
TRBV15	TRBJ2-7	ATSSGLAAYEQY
TRBV6-5	TRBJ2-5	ASTISTSGRGTQY
TRBV7-9	TRBJ2-1	ASSLGFGSTSSYNEQF
TRBV3-1/TRBV3-2	TRBJ2-2	ASSQRAGELF
TRBV28	TRBJ1-2	ASSSQNRDGYT
TRBV28	TRBJ1-2	ASSLAVRRADGYT
TRBV7-2	TRBJ2-7	ASSFMASGRGFYEQY
TRBV7-8	TRBJ2-1	ASSPDRGRLIGEF
TRBV2	TRBJ1-6	ASSSDNSPLH
TRBV5-1	TRBJ2-5	ASSLEPTSPETQY
TRBV5-1	TRBJ1-5	ASSLDSGANNQPQH
TRBV24-1	TRBJ1-3	ATSDPGTGGRDTIY
TRBV19	TRBJ2-3	ASTPGRGTDTQY
TRBV6-5	TRBJ2-1	ASSSAGQGYNEQF
TRBV28	TRBJ2-5	ASSFVTGWQTQY
TRBV27	TRBJ1-5	ASSFRRTGDGNQPQH
TRBV27	TRBJ2-1	ASSLSLAGHNEQF
TRBV30	TRBJ1-2	AWAQRGSHYGYT
TRBV5-1	TRBJ2-1	ASSRGQALGDEQF
TRBV6-5	TRBJ2-7	ASSSGTGGPYEQY
TRBV6-5	TRBJ1-1	ASTSYGGNPTEAF
TRBV28	TRBJ2-1	ASGALAGGNEQF
TRBV7-6	TRBJ2-5	ASSFQLMTSSQETQY
TRBV19	TRBJ1-6	ASKAAAGGNSPLH
TRBV30	TRBJ1-4	AWSVGQGAATNEKLF
TRBV28	TRBJ2-4	ASSFSHVGGTNNIQY
TRBV27	TRBJ1-1	ASSRQVNTEAF
TRBV5-1	TRBJ2-3	ASSFASGSDTQY